What follows are 25 T cell receptor beta chains derived from one specimen sequenced in a study of blood T cell repertoires in COVID-19. Assay used: immunoSEQ multiplex PCR; TCRdb lists only in-frame clones, some missing. The table lists 95,000 to 150,000 clones, over 80% of them singletons. The material sequenced was PBMCs or T cells enriched from blood (not recorded which). The receptor source for this set is a young woman who had recovered from COVID-19.

This sequence joins TRBV4-2 and TRBJ2-1; D perhaps matches TRBD2 (5 bases). Trimming removed 3 bases at V and 0 bases at J, with 9 bases between. The CDR3 is 15 residues long. Per germline, CDR1 LGHNA and CDR2 YNFKEQ. The CDR3 DNA sequence: TGTGCCAGCAGCCAGCAAGGGAGCTCCTACAATGAGCAGTTCTTC. Encoded protein: CASSQQGSSYNEQFF.

CDR3 sequence reads: CASRGSGRFHEQFF. The CDR3, as DNA: TGTGCCAGCAGAGGTAGCGGGAGATTCCATGAGCAGTTCTTC. This chain uses TRBV28 with TRBJ2-1; 9 bases align to TRBD2. Germline V gives CDR1 MDHEN, CDR2 SYDVKM. V lost 6 bases, J lost 8 bases, and 8 bases stayed unmatched. This CDR3 has 14 amino acids.

Written as DNA, the CDR3 is TGTGCCAGCAAAAATCCCGGGATCTCCTACGAGCAGTACTTC. The encoded protein is CASKNPGISYEQYF. The J gene is TRBJ2-7, the V gene TRBV6-4; tentative D call: TRBD2 (5 bases). The ends were cut back, 7 bases at V and 0 bases at J, with 13 bases in the middle. CDR1 and CDR2 (germline): MRHNA, SNTAGT. This CDR3 comprises 14 residues.

In its sample, this clone was seen once. The CDR3: CASLEVAGGGNTEAFF. CDR3 coding DNA: TGTGCCAGTCTCGAGGTAGCAGGGGGCGGGAACACTGAAGCTTTCTTT. The rearrangement uses TRBV28 and TRBJ1-1; 8 nucleotides match TRBD1. The junction had 13 bases not matched to a gene; V was cut back by 9 bases and J by 1 base. CDR3 length equals 16 residues. In germline, CDR1 is MDHEN, CDR2 SYDVKM. The full variable domain, completed using reference TRBV28 and TRBJ1-1, is DVKVTQSSRYLVKRTGEKVFLECVQDMDHENMFWYRQDPGLGLRLIYFSYDVKMKEKGDIPEGYSVSREKKERFSLILESASTNQTSMYLCASLEVAGGGNTEAFFGQGTRLTVV.

This chain links TRBV30 with TRBJ2-1, with 7 bases that match TRBD2. The length of the CDR3 is 13 residues. CDR1 is GTSNPN, CDR2 SVGIG, per germline (reference sequence). The trim removed 0 bases at V and 8 bases at J, leaving 4 bases unmatched. The CDR3 region has the DNA TGTGCCTGGAGTGTACGGGAGGAGTATGAGCAGTTCTTC. Encoded protein: CAWSVREEYEQFF. Using reference TRBV30 and TRBJ2-1 for the parts outside the CDR3, the full variable domain is SQTIHQWPATLVQPVGSPLSLECTVEGTSNPNLYWYRQAAGRGLQLLFYSVGIGQISSEVPQNLSASRPQDRQFILSSKKLLLSDSGFYLCAWSVREEYEQFFGPGTRLTVL.

The CDR3 bases are TGTGCCAGTAGCCGAGGGTCGGACTCCAGAAGTTATGGCTACACCTTC. Translated, it gives CASSRGSDSRSYGYTF. The V gene is TRBV19, the J gene TRBJ1-2, with unresolved D. Germline V gene lookup returns CDR1 LNHDA and CDR2 SQIVND (reference sequence). CDR3 length equals 16 residues. V was shortened by 6 bases and J by 5 bases, with 22 bases between the two germline ends.

In its sample, this clone is medium-sized (0.01 to 0.1%). One junction end does not reproduce the germline sequence, and a read error may be involved. This sample includes further DNA sequences coding for the same CDR3. The chain uses TRBV28 and TRBJ1-2; a possible D gene is TRBD1 (6 bases). This CDR3 region has 14 residues. Germline CDR1 reads MDHEN; CDR2 reads SYDVKM. CDR3 sequence reads: CAPAGGGRAYGYTF. CDR3 nucleotide sequence: TGCGCCCCCGCGGGGGGGGGCCGGGCCTATGGCTACACCTTC.

The chain couples TRBV4-3 to TRBJ2-1; 9 bases line up with TRBD1. Germline V gene lookup returns CDR1 LGHNA and CDR2 YSLEER. With 1 base clipped from V and 2 bases from J, the junction kept 3 bases outside the gene matches. The CDR3 consists of 16 residues. The CDR3 DNA sequence: TGCGCCAGCAGCCAAGTGACAGGGGGGACCTACAATGAGCAGTTCTTC. It specifies CASSQVTGGTYNEQFF.

CDR3 sequence reads: CASTQTSGETQYF. As DNA, the CDR3 is TGTGCCAGCACCCAAACTAGCGGGGAGACCCAGTACTTC. This chain links TRBV5-6 with TRBJ2-5, with 9 bases fitting TRBD2. The CDR3 runs 13 residues. J gave up 5 bases and V 6 bases, and 5 bases lay outside the gene matches. Germline assignment: CDR1 SGHDT and CDR2 YYEEEE.

CDR3 nucleotides: TGTGCCAGCTCAACGTCCAGGGGGCACACTGAAGCTTTCTTT. Translating gives CASSTSRGHTEAFF. V usage is TRBV18 and J usage is TRBJ1-1; TRBD1 agrees at 8 bases. The CDR3 has 14 amino acids. The J segment lost 3 bases and the V segment lost 5 bases, leaving 5 bases of the junction unmatched. CDR1 KGHSH and CDR2 LQKENI come from the germline V gene. Looking up the rest from reference TRBV18 and TRBJ1-1 gives the full variable domain: NAGVMQNPRHLVRRRGQEARLRCSPMKGHSHVYWYRQLPEEGLKFMVYLQKENIIDESGMPKERFSAEFPKEGPSILRIQQVVRGDSAAYFCASSTSRGHTEAFFGQGTRLTVV.

The rearrangement links TRBV6-5 to TRBJ1-6, with TRBD1 matching over 7 bases. Per the germline V gene, CDR1 is MNHEY and CDR2 is SVGAGI. V lost 2 bases, J lost 10 bases, and 8 bases stayed unmatched. This CDR3 is built from 15 residues. The DNA for the CDR3 is TGTGCCAGCAGTTACGAGACAGGGTCGCAGTCACCCCTCCACTTT. Amino acid sequence: CASSYETGSQSPLHF.

The rearrangement uses TRBV19 and TRBJ2-7, with 8 nucleotides matching TRBD1. The CDR3 contains 16 residues. V was pared by 4 bases and J by 7 bases, with 15 bases of the junction left unmatched. Germline assignment: CDR1 LNHDA and CDR2 SQIVND (reference sequence). Written as DNA, the CDR3 is TGTGCCAGTAGTACCCGTCGGGCAGGGGGCGGTGGAGAGCAGTACTTC. Protein: CASSTRRAGGGGEQYF. The whole variable domain, filled in from reference TRBV19 and TRBJ2-7, reads DGGITQSPKYLFRKEGQNVTLSCEQNLNHDAMYWYRQDPGQGLRLIYYSQIVNDFQKGDIAEGYSVSREKKESFPLTVTSAQKNPTAFYLCASSTRRAGGGGEQYFGPGTRLTVT.

V gene TRBV6-2 or TRBV6-3 combines with J gene TRBJ2-2; D unresolved. The CDR3 runs 15 residues. The V and J ends lost 2 bases and 4 bases respectively, with 11 bases between them. The germline V gene encodes CDR1 MNHEY and CDR2 SVGEGT. The CDR3 DNA sequence: TGTGCCAGCAGTTACAGTAGCACGATCACCGGGGAGCTGTTTTTT. This encodes CASSYSSTITGELFF.

The chain combines TRBV28 with TRBJ2-5; tentatively, D is TRBD2 (7 bases). In germline, CDR1 is MDHEN, CDR2 SYDVKM. This CDR3 has 14 amino acids. V lost 4 bases and J lost 7, with 16 bases in between. CDR3 in DNA: TGTGCCAGCAGTTCGGGGGGTACCAGGGGGACCCAGTACTTC. The encoded protein is CASSSGGTRGTQYF.

This clone was picked up a small number of times. The J gene is TRBJ2-7, the V gene TRBV15, with 11 bases matching TRBD2. The V and J ends lost 1 base and 1 base, in that order; junction bases with no gene match: 9. The CDR3 extends over 18 amino acids. Germline values: CDR1 LNHNV, CDR2 YYDKDF (reference sequence). The CDR3 region has the DNA TGTGCCACCAGCAGAGTTACTAGCGGGGGCTCTTTTTCCTACGAGCAGTACTTC. Encoded protein: CATSRVTSGGSFSYEQYF.

This chain joins TRBV4-1 and TRBJ1-2; 10 positions agree with TRBD1. The CDR3 contains 15 residues. Unmatched junction bases numbered 8, after V lost 3 bases and J lost 7 bases. CDR1 and CDR2 (germline): MGHRA, YSYEKL. CDR3 nucleotides: TGCGCCAGCAGCCACGACAGGGGGCGCAGGAGTGGCTACACCTTC. This sequence encodes CASSHDRGRRSGYTF.

The genes are TRBV11-3 and TRBJ2-1, with D hard to call. The CDR3 runs 12 residues. Trimming took 2 bases from V and 8 from J, leaving 7 bases between them. Germline V CDR1 and CDR2: SGHNT, YENEEA. The CDR3 bases are TGTGCCAGCAGCTTAAATGGCTATGAGCAGTTCTTC. The encoded protein is CASSLNGYEQFF.

There are a few counts of this clone. The J gene is TRBJ1-1, the V gene TRBV7-9; D not resolved. With 4 bases removed from V and 11 bases from J, the gap between germline ends came to 32 bases. CDR3 size: 18 residues. Germline assignment: CDR1 SEHNR and CDR2 FQNEAQ (reference sequence). The chain's CDR3 is CASSSVSSKAGKADGAFF. CDR3 sequence (DNA): TGTGCCAGCAGCTCCGTGTCCTCAAAAGCGGGGAAAGCCGACGGGGCTTTCTTT.

This chain joins TRBV25-1 and TRBJ1-6; 10 bases are shared with TRBD1. V lost 4 bases and J lost 7; bases outside the gene matches: 4. The CDR3 runs to 15 residues. Germline lookup yields CDR1 MGHDK and CDR2 SYGVNS. This chain's CDR3 is CASSGRDRGNSPLHF. The CDR3 DNA follows: TGTGCCAGCAGTGGCCGGGACAGGGGAAATTCACCCCTCCACTTT.

V gene TRBV6-5 combines with J gene TRBJ1-2; D is ambiguous. This CDR3 is built from 14 residues. In germline, CDR1 is MNHEY, CDR2 SVGAGI. V lost 6 bases and J lost 0, with 11 bases in between. The CDR3 sequence: CASRASNSNYGYTF. CDR3 coding DNA: TGTGCCAGCAGAGCTTCCAACTCTAACTATGGCTACACCTTC.

The chain uses TRBV5-1 and TRBJ2-3; the match to TRBD2 covers 12 bases. Per the germline V gene, CDR1 is SGHRS and CDR2 is YFSETQ. Unmatched junction bases numbered 5, after V lost 2 bases and J lost 4 bases. CDR3 length equals 16 residues. The CDR3 sequence: CASSFGLAGSPDTQYF. The CDR3 DNA reads TGCGCCAGCAGCTTCGGACTAGCGGGATCCCCAGATACGCAGTATTTT.

This clone is a singleton in its sample. This chain connects TRBV24-1 to TRBJ2-5; 9 bases agree with TRBD1. This CDR3 region has 15 residues. Germline assignment: CDR1 KGHDR and CDR2 SFDVKD. V was pared by 4 bases and J by 4 bases, with 6 bases of the junction left unmatched. The DNA for the CDR3 is TGTGCCACCAGTGACGCCGGACAGGGGTCAGAGACCCAGTACTTC. It translates to CATSDAGQGSETQYF.

V gene TRBV6-6 combines with J gene TRBJ1-1; D is possibly TRBD1 (6 bases). In germline, CDR1 is MNHNY, CDR2 SVGAGI (reference sequence). Trimming shortened V by 5 bases and J by 0 bases, and 19 bases separated the two germline ends. The CDR3 loop spans 17 amino acids. CDR3 in DNA: TGTGCCAGCAGTCGAGACAGGCTACAACTGATGAACACTGAAGCTTTCTTT. As protein: CASSRDRLQLMNTEAFF.

This chain links TRBV2 with TRBJ2-5, with a possible D match to TRBD2 (6 bases). CDR3 length: 14 amino acids. Deletions cut 6 bases from V and 2 bases from J, with 13 bases between. From germline, CDR1 is SNHLY and CDR2 FYNNEI. Here the CDR3 reads CASRSTSSQETQYF. CDR3 bases: TGTGCCAGCAGGTCTACTAGCTCACAAGAGACCCAGTACTTC. Complete variable domain (other parts from reference TRBV2 and TRBJ2-5): EPEVTQTPSHQVTQMGQEVILRCVPISNHLYFYWYRQILGQKVEFLVSFYNNEISEKSEIFDDQFSVERPDGSNFTLKIRSTKLEDSAMYFCASRSTSSQETQYFGPGTRLLVL.

The chain couples TRBV2 to TRBJ2-7; the match to TRBD1 covers 10 bases. This CDR3 has 20 amino acids. Looked up from germline, CDR1 is SNHLY and CDR2 is FYNNEI. V lost 4 bases, J lost 1 base, and 19 bases stayed unmatched. DNA of the CDR3: TGTGCCAGCAGTGTCCTCCGGGCGGGACAGGGGCGACCTTTTTCCTACGAGCAGTACTTC. It specifies CASSVLRAGQGRPFSYEQYF.